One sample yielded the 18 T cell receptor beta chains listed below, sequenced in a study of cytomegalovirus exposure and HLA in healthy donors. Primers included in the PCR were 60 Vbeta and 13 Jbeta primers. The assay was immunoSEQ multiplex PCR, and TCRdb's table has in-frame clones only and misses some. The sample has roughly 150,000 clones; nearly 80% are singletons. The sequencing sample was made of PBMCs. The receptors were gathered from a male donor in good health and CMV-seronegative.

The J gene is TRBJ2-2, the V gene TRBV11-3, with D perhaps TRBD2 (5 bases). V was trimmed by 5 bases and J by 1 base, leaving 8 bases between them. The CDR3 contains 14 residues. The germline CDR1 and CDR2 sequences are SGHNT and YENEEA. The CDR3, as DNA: TGTGCCAGCAGCCCACTAGAGAACACCGGGGAGCTGTTTTTT. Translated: CASSPLENTGELFF.

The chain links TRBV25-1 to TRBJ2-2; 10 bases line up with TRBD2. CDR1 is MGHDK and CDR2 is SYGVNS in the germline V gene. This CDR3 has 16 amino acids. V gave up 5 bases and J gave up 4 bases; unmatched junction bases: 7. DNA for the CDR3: TGTGCCAGCAGTAATAGCGGGGGGCCCACCACCGGGGAGCTGTTTTTT. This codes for CASSNSGGPTTGELFF.

This CDR3 is CASSRREKIYGYTF. The CDR3 DNA sequence: TGTGCCAGCAGCCGTCGGGAGAAAATCTATGGCTACACCTTC. The V call is TRBV6-5, the J call TRBJ1-2; D ambiguous. In germline, CDR1 is MNHEY, CDR2 SVGAGI. This CDR3 is 14 amino acids long. Trimming took off 6 bases at V and 4 bases at J, with 15 bases between the two ends.

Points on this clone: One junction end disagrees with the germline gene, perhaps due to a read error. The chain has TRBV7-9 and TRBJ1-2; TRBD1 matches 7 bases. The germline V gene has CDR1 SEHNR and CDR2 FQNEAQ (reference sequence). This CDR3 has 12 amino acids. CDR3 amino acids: CSSSPDRDGYTF. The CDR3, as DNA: TGTTCCAGCAGCCCCGACAGGGATGGCTACACCTTC.

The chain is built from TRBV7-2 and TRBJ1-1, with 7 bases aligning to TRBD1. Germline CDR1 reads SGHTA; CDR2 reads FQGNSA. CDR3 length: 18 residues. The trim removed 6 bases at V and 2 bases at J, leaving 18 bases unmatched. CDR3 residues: CASSQKDRDRSRNTEAFF. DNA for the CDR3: TGTGCCAGCAGTCAGAAGGACCGGGACAGAAGTCGAAACACTGAAGCTTTCTTT.

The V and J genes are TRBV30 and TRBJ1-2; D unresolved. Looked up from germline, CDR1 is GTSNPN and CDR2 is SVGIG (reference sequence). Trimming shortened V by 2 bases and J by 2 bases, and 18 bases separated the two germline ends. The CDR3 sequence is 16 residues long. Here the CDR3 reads CAWSHGSGTYNYGYTF. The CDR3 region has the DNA TGTGCCTGGAGTCATGGGTCAGGCACCTACAACTATGGCTACACCTTC.

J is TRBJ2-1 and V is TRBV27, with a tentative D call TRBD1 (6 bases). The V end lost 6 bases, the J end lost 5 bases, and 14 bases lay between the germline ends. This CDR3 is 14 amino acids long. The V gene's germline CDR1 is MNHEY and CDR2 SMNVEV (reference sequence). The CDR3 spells CASSPAKGDNEQFF. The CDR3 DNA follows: TGTGCCAGCAGCCCCGCGAAGGGGGACAATGAGCAGTTCTTC.

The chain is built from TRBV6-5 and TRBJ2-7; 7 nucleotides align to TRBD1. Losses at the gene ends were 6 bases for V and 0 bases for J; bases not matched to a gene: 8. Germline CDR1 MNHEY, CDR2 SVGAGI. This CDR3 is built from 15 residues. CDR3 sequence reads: CASSRTGTSSYEQYF. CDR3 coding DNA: TGTGCCAGCAGCCGGACAGGCACAAGCTCCTACGAGCAGTACTTC.

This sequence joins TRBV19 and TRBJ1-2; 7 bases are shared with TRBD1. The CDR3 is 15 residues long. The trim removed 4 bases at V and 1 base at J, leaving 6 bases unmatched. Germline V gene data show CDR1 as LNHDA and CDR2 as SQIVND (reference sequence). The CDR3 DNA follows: TGTGCCAGTAGTAAAGACAGGGTGGGTAACTATGGCTACACCTTC. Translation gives CASSKDRVGNYGYTF.

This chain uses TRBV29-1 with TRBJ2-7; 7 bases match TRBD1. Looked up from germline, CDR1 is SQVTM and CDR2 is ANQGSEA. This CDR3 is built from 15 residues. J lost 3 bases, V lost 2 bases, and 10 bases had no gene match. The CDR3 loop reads CSVERQGARGYEQYF. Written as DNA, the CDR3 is TGCAGCGTTGAACGACAGGGTGCCCGTGGCTACGAGCAGTACTTC.

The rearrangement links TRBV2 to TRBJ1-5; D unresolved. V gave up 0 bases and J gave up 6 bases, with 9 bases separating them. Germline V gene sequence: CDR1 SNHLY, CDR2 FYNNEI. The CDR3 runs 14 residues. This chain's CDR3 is CASSEARGSQPQHF. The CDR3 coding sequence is TGTGCCAGCAGTGAAGCACGAGGGAGTCAGCCCCAGCATTTT. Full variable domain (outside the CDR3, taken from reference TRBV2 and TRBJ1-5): EPEVTQTPSHQVTQMGQEVILRCVPISNHLYFYWYRQILGQKVEFLVSFYNNEISEKSEIFDDQFSVERPDGSNFTLKIRSTKLEDSAMYFCASSEARGSQPQHFGDGTRLSIL.

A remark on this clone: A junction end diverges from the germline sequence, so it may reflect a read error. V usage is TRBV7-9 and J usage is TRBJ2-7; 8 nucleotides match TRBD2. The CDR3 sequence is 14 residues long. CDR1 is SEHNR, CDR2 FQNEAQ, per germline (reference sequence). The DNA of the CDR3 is TGTTCCAGCCGAACTAGCGGTAGCTCCTACGAGCAGTACTTC. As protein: CSSRTSGSSYEQYF.

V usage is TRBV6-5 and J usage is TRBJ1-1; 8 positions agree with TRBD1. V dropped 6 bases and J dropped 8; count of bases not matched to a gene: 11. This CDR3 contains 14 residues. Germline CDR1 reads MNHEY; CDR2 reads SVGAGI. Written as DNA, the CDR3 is TGTGCCAGCAGATCTGGACCGGACAGGGACGAAGCTTTCTTT. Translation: CASRSGPDRDEAFF.

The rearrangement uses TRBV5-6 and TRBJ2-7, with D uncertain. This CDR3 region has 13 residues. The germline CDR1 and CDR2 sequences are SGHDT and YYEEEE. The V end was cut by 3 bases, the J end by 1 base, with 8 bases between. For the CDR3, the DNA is TGTGCCAGCAGCTACGGCGGTTCCTACGAGCAGTACTTC. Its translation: CASSYGGSYEQYF.

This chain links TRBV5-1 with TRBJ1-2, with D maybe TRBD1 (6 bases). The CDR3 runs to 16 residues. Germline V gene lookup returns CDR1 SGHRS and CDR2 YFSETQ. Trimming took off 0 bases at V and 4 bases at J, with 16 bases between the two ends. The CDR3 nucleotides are TGCGCCAGCAGCTTGGCCATTGACAGGCCGATCTATGGCTACACCTTC. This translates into CASSLAIDRPIYGYTF. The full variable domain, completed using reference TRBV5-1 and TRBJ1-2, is KAGVTQTPRYLIKTRGQQVTLSCSPISGHRSVSWYQQTPGQGLQFLFEYFSETQRNKGNFPGRFSGRQFSNSRSEMNVSTLELGDSALYLCASSLAIDRPIYGYTFGSGTRLTVV.

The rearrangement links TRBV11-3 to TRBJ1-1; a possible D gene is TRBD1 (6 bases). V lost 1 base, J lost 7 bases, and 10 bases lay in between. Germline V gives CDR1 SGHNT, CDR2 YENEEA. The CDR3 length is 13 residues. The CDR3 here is CASSLGEQGEAFF. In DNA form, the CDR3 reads TGTGCCAGCAGCTTAGGGGAACAGGGTGAAGCTTTCTTT.

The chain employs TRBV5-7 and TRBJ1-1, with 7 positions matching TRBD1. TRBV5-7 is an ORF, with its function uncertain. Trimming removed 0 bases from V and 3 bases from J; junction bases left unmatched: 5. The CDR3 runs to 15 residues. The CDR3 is CASSLEQGLDTEAFF. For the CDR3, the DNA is TGTGCCAGCAGCTTGGAACAGGGGTTGGACACTGAAGCTTTCTTT.

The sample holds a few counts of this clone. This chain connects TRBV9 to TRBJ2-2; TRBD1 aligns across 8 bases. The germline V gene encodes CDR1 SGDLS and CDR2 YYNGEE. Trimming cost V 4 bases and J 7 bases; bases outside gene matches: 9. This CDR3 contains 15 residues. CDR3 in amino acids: CASSPRTGMGGELFF. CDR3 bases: TGTGCCAGCAGCCCACGGACAGGGATGGGCGGGGAGCTGTTTTTT.